The clone carrying this T cell receptor (beta chain) was seen at least ten times. V lost 4 bases to trimming and J lost 0 bases, with 11 bases between them. This CDR3 is built from 16 residues. The germline V gene has CDR1 SGHRS and CDR2 YFSETQ. The sample belongs to a study of Graves' ophthalmopathy and Graves' hyperthyroidism. Study-wide context: Researchers obtained peripheral blood at initial diagnosis, before any treatment had begun.

Amplification targeted the TCR beta CDR3 regions, with RNA transcripts as the source material. RT-PCR in the first round used HTBI primers; a second-round multiplex PCR followed. TCRdb fed the multiplex PCR reads into MiXCR, producing one record per CDR3 protein. The sample holds 680,000 or so distinct CDR3 sequences, 22% seen once. No ophthalmopathy within 18 months of follow-up signified stable hyperthyroidism. Hyperthyroidism in these 18- to 65-year-old patients was newly diagnosed, lasting under 2 months. Certain patients, namely those with other autoimmune diseases, uncontrolled infections, pregnancy or lactation, were excluded.

Sequenced: peripheral blood. The receptor was derived from a woman aged 18 to 35 with stable Graves' hyperthyroidism. Some clones in this sample may be carry-over from other donors' samples. The chain employs TRBV5-1 and TRBJ1-6; a weak D match, TRBD1 (5 bases). CDR3 in amino acids: CASSETESSYNSPLHF. Written as DNA, the CDR3 is TGCGCCAGCAGCGAGACAGAGAGCTCCTATAATTCACCCCTCCACTTT.